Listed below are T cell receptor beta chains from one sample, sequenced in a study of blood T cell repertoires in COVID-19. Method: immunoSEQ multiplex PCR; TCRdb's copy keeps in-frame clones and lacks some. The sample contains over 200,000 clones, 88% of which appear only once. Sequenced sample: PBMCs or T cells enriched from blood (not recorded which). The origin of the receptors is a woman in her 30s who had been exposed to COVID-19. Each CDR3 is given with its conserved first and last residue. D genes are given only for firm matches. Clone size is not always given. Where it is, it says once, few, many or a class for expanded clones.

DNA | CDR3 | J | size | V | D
TGTGCCAGCAGCTACGGAGGCGCCCGCTTCCACGAGCAGTACTTC | CASSYGGARFHEQYF | TRBJ2-7 | . | TRBV5-4 | .
TGTGCCAGCAGCCCGAAACAGGGAACTGGCTACACCTTC | CASSPKQGTGYTF | TRBJ1-2 | . | TRBV14 | .
TGTGCCAGCAGTGAGTCGGGATTCTGGAGTGGTAATGAAAAACTGTTTTTT | CASSESGFWSGNEKLFF | TRBJ1-4 | . | TRBV2 | .
TGTGCCAGTAGTATAGCCTGGACTAGCGGGAGCGGCGACGAGCAGTACTTC | CASSIAWTSGSGDEQYF | TRBJ2-7 | . | TRBV19 | TRBD2
TGTGCCAGCAGGGACAGTATTGCAACTAATGAAAAACTGTTTTTT | CASRDSIATNEKLFF | TRBJ1-4 | . | TRBV6-5 | .
TGCGCCAGCACCTCCGGGGGACTAGCAATATACGCTGAGCAGTTCTTC | CASTSGGLAIYAEQFF | TRBJ2-1 | . | TRBV5-1 | TRBD2
TGTGCCAGCAGCTTAGAGAGGAACACTGAAGCTTTCTTT | CASSLERNTEAFF | TRBJ1-1 | . | TRBV7-9 | .
TGTGCCAGCAGCTTGGGCTACAGGGGGCTAAATTCACCCCTCCACTTT | CASSLGYRGLNSPLHF | TRBJ1-6 | . | TRBV5-5 | TRBD1
TGTGCCTGGTCTCCGGGACAGGACTACAATGAGCAGTTCTTC | CAWSPGQDYNEQFF | TRBJ2-1 | . | TRBV30 | TRBD1
TGTGCCCTCCAAAACGGGGGGGGCACTGAAGCTTTCTTT | CALQNGGGTEAFF | TRBJ1-1 | . | TRBV6-5 | .
TGTGCCAGCTCTACTCTGACTAGCGGCACAGATACGCAGTATTTT | CASSTLTSGTDTQYF | TRBJ2-3 | . | TRBV28 | TRBD2
TGCAGTGCTAGTCTCCCCGGGGCCAACGTCCTGACTTTC | CSASLPGANVLTF | TRBJ2-6 | . | TRBV20-1 | .
TGTGCCATCAAAAAACAGGGGGCGGAATACTACGAGCAGTACTTC | CAIKKQGAEYYEQYF | TRBJ2-7 | . | TRBV10-3 | TRBD1
TGCGCCAGCACCGGGACTAGCGGATGGAGGGAGAAGACCCAGTACTTC | CASTGTSGWREKTQYF | TRBJ2-5 | once | TRBV5-1 | TRBD2
TGTGCCAGCAAGGCCAGGGGTGATGGCTACACCTTC | CASKARGDGYTF | TRBJ1-2 | . | TRBV27 | .
TGTGCCATCAGTGACCGGGACAGGAGTCAGCCCCAGCATTTT | CAISDRDRSQPQHF | TRBJ1-5 | . | TRBV10-3 | TRBD1
TGTGCCAGCAGCTTAGAACCCGGAGCTGGGTACGAGCAGTACTTC | CASSLEPGAGYEQYF | TRBJ2-7 | . | TRBV7-3 | .
TGTGCCAGCAGCTCATTTGACATCCAAGAGACCCAGTACTTC | CASSSFDIQETQYF | TRBJ2-5 | . | TRBV7-2 | .
TGTGCCAGTAGTATAGATAGGACAGACAATCAGCCCCAGCATTTT | CASSIDRTDNQPQHF | TRBJ1-5 | once | TRBV19 | .
TGTGCCAGCAGCCAGAAACGTCGGGACAGTGGCTTCTCTGGAAACACCATATATTTT | CASSQKRRDSGFSGNTIYF | TRBJ1-3 | . | TRBV7-9 | TRBD1
TGTGCCAGCAGTCGGACAGGGGGCAATGAGCAGTTCTTC | CASSRTGGNEQFF | TRBJ2-1 | few | TRBV5-4 | TRBD1
TGTGCCAGCAGCCAAGATTTTCGGGGAATACCCTACGAGCAGTACTTC | CASSQDFRGIPYEQYF | TRBJ2-7 | . | TRBV4-2 | .
TGTGCCAGCAGCACAGTGGGGGGGCTGGGGCAGCCCCAGCATTTT | CASSTVGGLGQPQHF | TRBJ1-5 | once | TRBV7-2 | .
TGCGCCAGCAGCCCGGTAGCGGAAATCTACAATGAGCAGTTCTTC | CASSPVAEIYNEQFF | TRBJ2-1 | . | TRBV5-1 | .
TGTGCCACCAGTGATGACACAGGGTTTCGGGCTTTCTTT | CATSDDTGFRAFF | TRBJ1-1 | . | TRBV24-1 | .
TGCAGTGCAAGTGAAAGCGCGGGAGTCGTCGATGAGCAGTTCTTC | CSASESAGVVDEQFF | TRBJ2-1 | . | TRBV20-1 | TRBD2
TGTGCCAGCACTCGTGACCACAGGGTCACTGAGCAGTTCTTC | CASTRDHRVTEQFF | TRBJ2-1 | . | TRBV7-9 | .
TGTGCCAGCTCACCCCCGTCGCGGGGAGGAGAGACCCAGTACTTC | CASSPPSRGGETQYF | TRBJ2-5 | . | TRBV18 | .
TGTGCCAGCAGGGTACTGCTGAACACCGGGGAGCTGTTTTTT | CASRVLLNTGELFF | TRBJ2-2 | . | TRBV2 | .
TGTGCCATCAGTGAGCGTTCAGGGTCCCCTGAAGCTTTCTTT | CAISERSGSPEAFF | TRBJ1-1 | . | TRBV10-3 | .
TGTGCCAGCAGTCCGACAGAGACTGGGGCCAACGTCCTGACTTTC | CASSPTETGANVLTF | TRBJ2-6 | few | TRBV6-2/TRBV6-3 | .
TGTGCCAGCAGTCCGGGAGGGAGGGAGGCCCACTTC | CASSPGGREAHF | TRBJ1-2 | once | TRBV12-3/TRBV12-4 | .
TGCGCCAGCAGCTTGGCCAGGGACAGCGAGCAGTACTTC | CASSLARDSEQYF | TRBJ2-7 | once | TRBV5-1 | TRBD1
TGTGCCAGCAGTTCGCGGCGGGGCACAGATACGCAGTATTTT | CASSSRRGTDTQYF | TRBJ2-3 | . | TRBV27 | .
TGTGCCAGTAGTACCTTTCTGACAGGGGGGAACACTGAAGCTTTCTTT | CASSTFLTGGNTEAFF | TRBJ1-1 | . | TRBV19 | TRBD1
TGTGCCAGCAGCCTGCGGGACTTTAACACCGGGGAGCTGTTTTTT | CASSLRDFNTGELFF | TRBJ2-2 | . | TRBV3-1/TRBV3-2 | .
TGTGCCAGCAGTGTCCAGACAGGCGTCTCTGGAAACACCATATATTTT | CASSVQTGVSGNTIYF | TRBJ1-3 | . | TRBV2 | .
TGTGCCAGCAGTTCCGTCAGGGGGCTAAGCGAAAAACTGTTTTTT | CASSSVRGLSEKLFF | TRBJ1-4 | . | TRBV6-2/TRBV6-3 | TRBD1
TGTGCCAGCAGGGAGTATTCAGAAGCTTTCTTT | CASREYSEAFF | TRBJ1-1 | . | TRBV6-6 | .
TGTGCCTGGTCAGGGGACCCACGTTCACCCCTCCACTTT | CAWSGDPRSPLHF | TRBJ1-6 | few | TRBV30 | .
TGCGCCAGCAGCTTAAGGGGGCAGGAAAACACCATATATTTT | CASSLRGQENTIYF | TRBJ1-3 | . | TRBV5-1 | TRBD1
TGTGCCAGCAGCACAACAGGGGGGTCCACAGATACGCAGTATTTT | CASSTTGGSTDTQYF | TRBJ2-3 | . | TRBV3-1/TRBV3-2 | TRBD1
TGTGCCAGCACCCTTCCGTCAGCGTCCTACGAGCAGTACTTC | CASTLPSASYEQYF | TRBJ2-7 | . | TRBV6-5 | .